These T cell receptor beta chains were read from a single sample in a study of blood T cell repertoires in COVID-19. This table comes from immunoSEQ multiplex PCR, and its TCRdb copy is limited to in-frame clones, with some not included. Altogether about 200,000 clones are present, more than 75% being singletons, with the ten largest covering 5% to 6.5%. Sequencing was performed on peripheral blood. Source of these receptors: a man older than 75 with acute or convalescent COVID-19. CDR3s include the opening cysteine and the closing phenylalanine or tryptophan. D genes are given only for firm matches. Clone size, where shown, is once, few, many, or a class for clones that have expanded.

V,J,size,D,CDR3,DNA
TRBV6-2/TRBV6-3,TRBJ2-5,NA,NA,CASSTKTGRKTQYF,TGTGCCAGCAGTACTAAGACAGGGAGGAAGACCCAGTACTTC
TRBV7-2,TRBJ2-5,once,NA,CASSLVRASAETQYF,TGTGCCAGCAGCTTAGTTAGGGCTAGCGCGGAGACCCAGTACTTC
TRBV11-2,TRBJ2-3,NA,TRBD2,CASSPRTSGGSLNTQYF,TGTGCCAGCAGCCCTCGGACTAGCGGGGGATCTTTAAATACGCAGTATTTT
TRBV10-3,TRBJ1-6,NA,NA,CAISEDHLLSPLHF,TGTGCCATCAGTGAGGATCACTTGCTTTCACCCCTCCACTTT
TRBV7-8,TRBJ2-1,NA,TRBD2,CASSPRLAGDTYNEQFF,TGTGCCAGCAGCCCTAGACTAGCGGGAGACACCTACAATGAGCAGTTCTTC
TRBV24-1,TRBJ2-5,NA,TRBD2,CATSDSGLAARRETQYF,TGTGCCACCAGTGATTCTGGACTAGCGGCTAGACGGGAGACCCAGTACTTC
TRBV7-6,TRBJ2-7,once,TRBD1,CASSRDRVGEQYF,TGTGCCAGCAGCAGGGACAGGGTAGGAGAGCAGTACTTC
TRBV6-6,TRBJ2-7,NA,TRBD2,CASSSRGGYEQYF,TGTGCCAGCAGTTCGCGGGGGGGCTACGAGCAGTACTTC
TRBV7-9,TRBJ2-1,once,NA,CASSLRLSSYNEQFF,TGTGCCAGCAGCTTACGTCTGAGCTCCTACAATGAGCAGTTCTTC
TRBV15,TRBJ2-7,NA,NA,CATSRERYYEQYF,TGTGCCACCAGCAGAGAGCGATACTACGAGCAGTACTTC
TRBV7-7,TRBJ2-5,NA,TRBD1,CASSRDRAETQYF,TGTGCTAGCAGCCGGGACAGGGCGGAGACCCAGTACTTC
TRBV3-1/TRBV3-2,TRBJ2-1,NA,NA,CASSQLVVNEQFF,TGTGCCAGCAGCCAACTAGTAGTAAATGAGCAGTTCTTC
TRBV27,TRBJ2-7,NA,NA,CASSFGRGYEQYF,TGTGCCAGCAGTTTTGGCAGGGGTTACGAGCAGTACTTC
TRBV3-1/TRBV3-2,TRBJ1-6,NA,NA,CASSQAGNNSPLHF,TGTGCCAGCAGCCAAGCAGGCAATAATTCACCCCTCCACTTT
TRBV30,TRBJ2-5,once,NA,CAWRTGGETQYF,TGTGCCTGGAGGACAGGAGGAGAGACCCAGTACTTC
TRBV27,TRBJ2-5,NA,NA,CASSKTRRETQYF,TGTGCCAGCAGTAAAACTAGGAGAGAGACCCAGTACTTC
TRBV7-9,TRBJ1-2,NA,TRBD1,CASSLPQGTGDGYTF,TGTGCCAGCAGCTTACCCCAGGGGACAGGGGACGGCTACACCTTC
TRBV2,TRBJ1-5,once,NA,CASSTGTTSNQPQHF,TGTGCCAGCAGTACCGGGACAACCAGCAATCAGCCCCAGCATTTT
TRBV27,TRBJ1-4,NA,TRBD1,CASSPRQGRGEKLFF,TGTGCCAGCAGTCCAAGACAGGGGCGAGGAGAAAAACTGTTTTTT
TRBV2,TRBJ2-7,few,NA,CASSLSYEQYF,TGTGCCAGCAGTCTTTCCTACGAGCAGTACTTC
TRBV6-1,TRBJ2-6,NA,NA,CASSEQFSGANVLTF,TGTGCCAGCAGTGAACAGTTTTCTGGGGCCAACGTCCTGACTTTC
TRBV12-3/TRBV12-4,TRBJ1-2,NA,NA,CASSLGSLGYTF,TGTGCCAGCAGTTTGGGGAGTCTTGGCTACACCTTC
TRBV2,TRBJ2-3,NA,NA,CASSEEQALSTDTQYF,TGTGCCAGCAGTGAAGAGCAGGCTCTCAGCACAGATACGCAGTATTTT
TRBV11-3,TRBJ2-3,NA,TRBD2,CASSLGLAGGTDTQYF,TGTGCCAGCAGCCTTGGACTAGCGGGAGGCACAGATACGCAGTATTTT
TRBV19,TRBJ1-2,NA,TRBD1,CASSIGQGYGYTF,TGTGCCAGTAGTATTGGACAGGGGTATGGCTACACCTTC
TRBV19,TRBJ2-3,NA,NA,CASRSRVSGDTQYF,TGTGCCAGTAGAAGCAGGGTTTCAGGAGATACGCAGTATTTT
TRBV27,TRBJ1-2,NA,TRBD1,CASSLRQGAGYGYTF,TGTGCCAGCAGTCTGCGACAGGGGGCTGGCTATGGCTACACCTTC
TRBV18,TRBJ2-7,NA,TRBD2,CASSLGTSGNEQYF,TGTGCCAGCTCACTCGGGACTAGCGGAAACGAGCAGTACTTC
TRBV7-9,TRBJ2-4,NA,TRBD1,CASSFWGDRGKNIQYF,TGTGCCAGCAGTTTTTGGGGGGACAGGGGAAAAAACATTCAGTACTTC
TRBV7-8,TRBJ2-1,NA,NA,CASSLRGGGKFDEQFF,TGTGCCAGCAGCTTGAGGGGTGGCGGGAAGTTCGATGAGCAGTTCTTC
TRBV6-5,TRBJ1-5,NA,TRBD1,CASRGTGRGQPQHF,TGTGCCAGCAGGGGGACAGGCCGGGGACAGCCCCAGCATTTT
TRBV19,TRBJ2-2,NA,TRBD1,CASKRDRDTGELFF,TGTGCCAGTAAGCGAGACAGGGACACCGGGGAGCTGTTTTTT
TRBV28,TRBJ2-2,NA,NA,CASSFLLENTGELFF,TGTGCCAGCAGTTTTCTACTAGAGAACACCGGGGAGCTGTTTTTT
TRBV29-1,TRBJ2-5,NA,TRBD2,CSVTSGIETQYF,TGCAGCGTGACTAGCGGGATTGAGACCCAGTACTTC
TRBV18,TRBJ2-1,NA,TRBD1,CASSETGQGVTNEQFF,TGTGCCAGCTCAGAGACGGGACAGGGCGTAACCAATGAGCAGTTCTTC
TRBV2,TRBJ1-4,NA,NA,CASQGNEKLFF,TGTGCCAGCCAGGGTAATGAAAAACTGTTTTTT
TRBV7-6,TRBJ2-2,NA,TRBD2,CASSSLAGVGTGELFF,TGTGCCAGCAGCTCTCTAGCGGGAGTAGGCACCGGGGAGCTGTTTTTT
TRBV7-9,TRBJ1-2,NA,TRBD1,CASSVWIGQGDYGYTF,TGTGCCAGCAGCGTCTGGATTGGACAGGGGGACTATGGCTACACCTTC
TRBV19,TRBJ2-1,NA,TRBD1,CASSMDRVQFF,TGTGCCAGTAGTATGGACAGGGTGCAGTTCTTC
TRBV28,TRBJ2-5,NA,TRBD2,CASSFPPGLAGVETQYF,TGTGCCAGCAGTTTCCCCCCCGGACTAGCGGGAGTAGAGACCCAGTACTTC
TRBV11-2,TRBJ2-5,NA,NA,CASSFPGSETQYF,TGTGCCAGCAGCTTCCCTGGTAGTGAGACCCAGTACTTC
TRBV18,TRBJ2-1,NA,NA,CASSDTGWEQFF,TGTGCCAGCTCAGACACAGGTTGGGAGCAGTTCTTC